This T cell receptor beta chain appears in the sequencing data of a study of T cell responses to AZD1222 COVID-19 vaccine. The V gene lost 6 bases and the J gene lost 2 bases, with 13 bases spanning the gap. Germline V gene data show CDR1 as MNHEY and CDR2 as SVGAGI. The CDR3 runs 15 residues. As to this clone: No antigen is known for it.

Sequencing used immunoSEQ multiplex PCR; TCRdb keeps in-frame clones, though not all of them. The data show 150,000 or so clones, roughly 92% seen once. Study results and limitations: Donors skewed white British and female; clonal diversity was possibly underestimated.

The chain recombines TRBV6-5 with TRBJ1-4, with TRBD1 as a possible D gene (6 bases). This TCR came from an adult in good health. Sequencing used peripheral blood, obtained on day 0 of AZD1222 vaccination. The CDR3 loop is CASSPAGGTNEKLFF. CDR3 in DNA: TGTGCCAGCAGCCCCGCTGGGGGCACTAATGAAAAACTGTTTTTT.